This T cell receptor (beta chain) was recorded in a study of shared clonotypes between healthy human individuals. Study results and limitations: Non-shared clonotypes displayed generation probabilities falling below those of clonotypes present in all four donors.

Naive CD8 cells were CD45RO-negative, positively selected for CCR7, excluding terminally differentiated effector memory CD45RA+ cells. Each sample came from a Caucasian adult donor living in Nashville, Tennessee. Concerning this clone: The target antigen is unknown.

The CDR3 loop spans 13 amino acids. From germline, CDR1 is SGHTA and CDR2 FQGNSA. The ends were cut back, 5 bases at V and 6 bases at J, with 14 bases in the middle. Original methodology: ImmunoSEQ only sent back junction sequences with no quality scores, so filtering was done differently. Measured with immunoSEQ multiplex PCR; TCRdb has only the in-frame clones, and not every one. V, J and clone size are taken as reported in that table, and D and trimming were inferred from the DNA itself. Of about 2.1 million clones listed, over 85% are singletons. The sequenced sample consisted of naive CD8+ T cells from PBMCs. The chain couples TRBV7-2 to TRBJ2-7, with D perhaps TRBD2 (6 bases). This TCR derives from a man between 18 and 35 years old in good health. Some clones in this sample may be carry-over from other donors' samples. The CDR3 DNA reads as TGTGCCAGCAGCCGGGACTCCCTCGGCGAGCAGTACTTC. This codes for CASSRDSLGEQYF.